What follows are 14 T cell receptor beta chains derived from one specimen sequenced in a study of T cell repertoires in cytomegalovirus infection. Their target antigens are unknown. MiXCR, run by TCRdb on the reads, gives a single entry per CDR3 protein. The sample has roughly 860,000 distinct CDR3 sequences; approximately 32% are singletons. The sequencing used cultured CD8+ T cells from PBMCs, collected from culture after CMV antigen stimulation. These TCRs come from a human donor in good health (CMV status not recorded). Some clones in this sample may be carry-over from other donors' samples.

This clonotype appeared a single time. The chain carries TRBV19 and TRBJ2-1; TRBD2 agrees at 8 bases. Per the germline V gene, CDR1 is LNHDA and CDR2 is SQIVND (reference sequence). The CDR3 sequence is 14 residues long. The V and J ends lost 6 bases and 4 bases, in that order; junction bases with no gene match: 5. CDR3 nucleotide sequence: TGTGCCAGTAGCATGGGACTAGAATACAATGAGCAGTTCTTC. Translation: CASSMGLEYNEQFF. Variable domain in full (rest from reference TRBV19 and TRBJ2-1): DGGITQSPKYLFRKEGQNVTLSCEQNLNHDAMYWYRQDPGQGLRLIYYSQIVNDFQKGDIAEGYSVSREKKESFPLTVTSAQKNPTAFYLCASSMGLEYNEQFFGPGTRLTVL.

This chain joins TRBV12-3 or TRBV12-4 and TRBJ2-3; 9 nucleotides match TRBD2. Trimming cost V 7 bases and J 6 bases; bases outside gene matches: 20. The CDR3 has 18 residues. The CDR3 region has the DNA TGTGCCAGCACCGTCTTGGGCGGGGGGGTAGCTAGGGAGGATACGCAGTATTTT. Translated: CASTVLGGGVAREDTQYF.

J is TRBJ2-3 and V is TRBV5-1; D uncertain. V lost 2 bases and J lost 2, with 3 bases in between. Germline V lookup: CDR1 SGHRS, CDR2 YFSETQ. The length of the CDR3 is 12 residues. The CDR3 region is CASSFTTDTQYF. The CDR3 bases are TGCGCCAGCAGCTTCACCACAGATACGCAGTATTTT.

This clonotype has just a few counts. The chain uses TRBV19 and TRBJ2-1; 10 bases fit TRBD2. Germline V gene sequence: CDR1 LNHDA, CDR2 SQIVND (reference sequence). V dropped 9 bases and J dropped 4; count of bases not matched to a gene: 15. This CDR3 contains 17 residues. CDR3 residues: CASQSPVAGGRYNEQFF. CDR3 nucleotide sequence: TGTGCCAGCCAATCCCCTGTAGCGGGGGGTCGTTACAATGAGCAGTTCTTC.

This clonotype was counted only a few times. The J gene is TRBJ2-3, the V gene TRBV11-2, with 8 nucleotides matching TRBD2. Germline V gives CDR1 SGHAT, CDR2 FQNNGV. The CDR3 runs 17 residues. V lost 6 bases and J lost 3; bases outside the gene matches: 14. CDR3 residues: CASRHSRTGGPTDTQYF. In DNA, the CDR3 is TGTGCCAGCAGGCACAGCAGGACGGGGGGGCCGACAGATACGCAGTATTTT.

The rearrangement joins TRBV4-1 to TRBJ2-1, with no clear D. Trimming shortened V by 6 bases and J by 5 bases, and 11 bases separated the two germline ends. The germline V gene has CDR1 MGHRA and CDR2 YSYEKL. This CDR3 spans 13 amino acids. The CDR3 DNA reads TGCGCCAGCAGTGGAGTAACCCACAATGAGCAGTTCTTC. Amino acid sequence: CASSGVTHNEQFF.

As to this clonotype: A read error may be the cause here, since a much bigger clone is one base away. The chain combines TRBV7-6 with TRBJ2-5, with 8 nucleotides matching TRBD2. There are 15 residues in the CDR3. From germline, CDR1 is SGHVS and CDR2 FNYEAQ. The CDR3: CANSPGAGGQETQYF. The CDR3, as DNA: TGTGCCAACAGCCCGGGGGCGGGGGGCCAAGAGACCCAGTACTTC.

This clonotype showed up just a few times. This chain connects TRBV7-6 to TRBJ2-3; D perhaps matches TRBD1 (5 bases). Germline V gene sequence: CDR1 SGHVS, CDR2 FNYEAQ. Between the trimmed V and J ends, which lost 3 bases and 2 bases, there was a span of 15 bases. The CDR3 covers 16 residues. CDR3 protein: CASSFRSRGATDTQYF. DNA of the CDR3: TGTGCCAGCAGCTTCCGTTCAAGGGGTGCCACAGATACGCAGTATTTT.

This rearrangement joins TRBV28 to TRBJ2-1; perhaps TRBD1 as D (7 bases). Germline CDR1 is MDHEN and CDR2 is SYDVKM. Trimming removed 5 bases at V and 9 bases at J, with 29 bases between. This CDR3 is 18 amino acids long. The CDR3 loop reads CASSIPRASRGAVTEQFF. The CDR3 nucleotides are TGTGCCAGCAGTATCCCACGGGCTAGCAGGGGGGCAGTCACTGAGCAGTTCTTC.

The chain combines TRBV25-1 with TRBJ2-2, with no clear D. This CDR3 contains 17 residues. Germline CDR1 is MGHDK and CDR2 is SYGVNS. Trimming cost V 0 bases and J 1 base, with 12 bases left between them. The CDR3: CASSEYGQTLNTGELFF. The CDR3 nucleotides read TGTGCCAGCAGTGAATACGGGCAGACCCTGAACACCGGGGAGCTGTTTTTT. Together with reference TRBV25-1 and TRBJ2-2, the CDR3 gives the full variable domain: EADIYQTPRYLVIGTGKKITLECSQTMGHDKMYWYQQDPGMELHLIHYSYGVNSTEKGDLSSESTVSRIRTEHFPLTLESARPSHTSQYLCASSEYGQTLNTGELFFGEGSRLTVL.

The chain is built from TRBV9 and TRBJ2-1, with TRBD2 matching 9 bases. The V gene's germline CDR1 is SGDLS and CDR2 YYNGEE. The J segment lost 8 bases and the V segment lost 6 bases, leaving 15 bases of the junction unmatched. The CDR3 is 16 residues long. The CDR3 loop reads CASTQLGLAGIDEQFF. The CDR3, as DNA: TGTGCCAGCACCCAACTCGGGCTAGCGGGGATCGATGAGCAGTTCTTC.

This rearrangement joins TRBV7-9 to TRBJ2-1, with a possible D match to TRBD2 (5 bases). The germline V gene has CDR1 SEHNR and CDR2 FQNEAQ (reference sequence). The CDR3 runs 11 residues. Trimming stripped 10 bases from V and 10 bases from J, with 14 bases between. As DNA, the CDR3 is TGTGCCAACGAGGACGGCGGGGAGCAGTTCTTC. Protein sequence: CANEDGGEQFF.

The chain uses TRBV6-5 and TRBJ1-1; possible D gene TRBD1, 5 bases. Germline CDR1 reads MNHEY; CDR2 reads SVGAGI. Trimming shortened V by 6 bases and J by 4 bases, and 15 bases separated the two germline ends. The CDR3 is made up of 14 amino acids. In nucleotides, the CDR3 is TGTGCCAGCAGCACCCCAGGACAAGGCACTGAAGCTTTCTTT. It encodes CASSTPGQGTEAFF.

This clonotype came up a few times. The chain employs TRBV19 and TRBJ1-2; D is possibly TRBD1 (6 bases). The CDR3 is 14 amino acids. V was pared by 1 base and J by 7 bases, with 13 bases between. CDR1 and CDR2 from the germline V gene are LNHDA and SQIVND (reference sequence). The CDR3 loop is CASSIGPGAIGYTF. CDR3 sequence (DNA): TGTGCCAGTAGTATAGGACCGGGGGCGATTGGCTACACCTTC.